This TCR beta chain was identified during a study of blood T cell repertoires in COVID-19. Study-wide context: Acute and convalescent COVID-19 samples came from the United States, Italy and Spain.

In Seattle, patients joined the study during active infection and were tracked longitudinally. The J segment lost 17 bases and the V segment lost 5 bases, leaving 11 bases of the junction unmatched. The CDR3 runs 13 residues. Germline V gene data show CDR1 as SGHTA and CDR2 as FQGTGA. Per the authors' pipeline: Scientists estimated how many nucleated cells there were by amplifying reference gene primers. Repertoires were generated with immunoSEQ multiplex PCR, while TCRdb's copy carries only in-frame clones and drops some. V and J calls and clone size follow that table, whereas D and trimming were derived from the DNA. Among 150,000 or so clones listed, around 84% were seen once.

The sample was peripheral blood. The receptor was isolated from a woman aged 45-65 years with COVID-19, enrolled during active disease. This chain joins TRBV7-3 and TRBJ1-6, with 8 positions matching TRBD1. The CDR3 DNA follows: TGTGCCAGCAGCGAAGAACCGGGACAGGTTATCCACTTT. The encoded protein is CASSEEPGQVIHF.